This passage covers 3 T cell receptor beta chains from one sample sequenced in a study of tumor-infiltrating lymphocytes in primary liver carcinoma. The study co-extracted DNA and RNA from around 18-30 mg of unsorted bulk tissue. From 400 to 550 ng total RNA, TCR beta cDNA was generated with a primer in the constant region. Modified slightly, ARM-PCR produced TCR beta libraries over three nested multiplex PCR rounds. Two initial PCR rounds of approximately 10 cycles each paired TRBV1-TRBV30 forward primers with a C-beta reverse primer. TCRdb re-derived calls from the multiplex PCR reads in MiXCR, one entry per CDR3 protein. The data hold approximately 190,000 distinct CDR3 sequences, with around four fifths observed a single time. The specimen was tumor tissue from primary liver carcinoma. Every receptor here comes from a middle-aged man with primary liver carcinoma and hepatitis B virus infection.

The V gene is TRBV7-3, the J gene TRBJ2-2, with D maybe TRBD2 (5 bases). V gave up 5 bases and J gave up 1 base, with 8 bases separating them. This CDR3 contains 14 residues. The germline V gene has CDR1 SGHTA and CDR2 FQGTGA. In DNA form, the CDR3 reads TGTGCCAGCAGCACAGCGGTGAACACCGGGGAGCTGTTTTTT. This sequence encodes CASSTAVNTGELFF. The variable domain in full, with the rest retrieved from reference TRBV7-3 and TRBJ2-2, is GAGVSQTPSNKVTEKGKYVELRCDPISGHTALYWYRQSLGQGPEFLIYFQGTGAADDSGLPNDRFFAVRPEGSVSTLKIQRTERGDSAVYLCASSTAVNTGELFFGEGSRLTVL.

About this clonotype: The germline gene is not matched at one end of the junction; a read error may be the cause. The rearrangement links TRBV28 to TRBJ2-7, with D hard to call. There are 16 residues in the CDR3. The germline gives CDR1 MDHEN, CDR2 SYDVKM. CDR3 DNA sequence: TGTGCCAGCAGCACCCCCTTAAGGAGAAGCAGGCGCGAGAAGTACTTC. Amino acids: CASSTPLRRSRREKYF.

On this clonotype: A single base separates this from a much larger clone, so it may be a read error. This rearrangement joins TRBV2 to TRBJ2-7, with a tentative D call TRBD2 (6 bases). Germline assignment: CDR1 SNHLY and CDR2 FYNNEI. The CDR3 consists of 12 residues. CDR3 sequence reads: CTSGLQAYEQYF. The CDR3 nucleotides are TGTACCAGCGGGCTGCAGGCCTACGAGCAGTACTTC.